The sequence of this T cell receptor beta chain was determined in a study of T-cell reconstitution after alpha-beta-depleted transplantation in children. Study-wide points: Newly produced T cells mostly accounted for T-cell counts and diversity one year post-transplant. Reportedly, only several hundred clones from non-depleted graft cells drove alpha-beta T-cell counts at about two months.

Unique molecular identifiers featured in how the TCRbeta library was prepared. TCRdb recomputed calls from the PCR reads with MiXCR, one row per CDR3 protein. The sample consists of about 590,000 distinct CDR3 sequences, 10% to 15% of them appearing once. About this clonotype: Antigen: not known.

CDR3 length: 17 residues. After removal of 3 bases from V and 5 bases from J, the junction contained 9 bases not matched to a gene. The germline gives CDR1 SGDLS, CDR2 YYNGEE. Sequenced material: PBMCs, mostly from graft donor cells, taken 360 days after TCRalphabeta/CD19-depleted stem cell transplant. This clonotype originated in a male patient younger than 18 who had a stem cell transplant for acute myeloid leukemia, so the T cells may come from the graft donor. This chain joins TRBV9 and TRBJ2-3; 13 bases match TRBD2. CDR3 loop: CASSDSGTSGIQDTQYF. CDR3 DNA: TGTGCCAGCAGCGATAGCGGGACTAGCGGGATTCAAGATACGCAGTATTTT.